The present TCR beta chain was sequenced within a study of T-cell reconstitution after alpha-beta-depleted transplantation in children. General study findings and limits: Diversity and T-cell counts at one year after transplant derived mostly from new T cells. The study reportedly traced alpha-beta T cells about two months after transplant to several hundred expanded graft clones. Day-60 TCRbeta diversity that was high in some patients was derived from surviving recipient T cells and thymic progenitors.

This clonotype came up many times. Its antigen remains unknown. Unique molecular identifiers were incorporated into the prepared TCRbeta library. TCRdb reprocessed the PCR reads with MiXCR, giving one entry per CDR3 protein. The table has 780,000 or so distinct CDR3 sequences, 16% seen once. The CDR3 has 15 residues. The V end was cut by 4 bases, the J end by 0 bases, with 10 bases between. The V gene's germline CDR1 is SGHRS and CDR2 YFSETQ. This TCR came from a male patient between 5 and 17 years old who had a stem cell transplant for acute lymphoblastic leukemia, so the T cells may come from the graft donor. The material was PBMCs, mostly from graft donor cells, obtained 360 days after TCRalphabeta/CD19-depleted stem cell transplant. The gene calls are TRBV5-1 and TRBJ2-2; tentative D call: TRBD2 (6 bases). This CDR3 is CASSLGLTNTGELFF. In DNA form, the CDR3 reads TGCGCCAGCAGCCTGGGACTCACGAACACCGGGGAGCTGTTTTTT.